This TCR beta chain was identified in a study of blood T cell repertoires in COVID-19. Whole-study context: The United States, Italy and Spain provided the acute and convalescent COVID-19 samples. T cells, B-cell-depleted T cells, or PBMCs supplied cDNA or gDNA.

In the study's own analysis: Using reference gene primer amplification, nucleated cell counts were estimated. Using immunoSEQ multiplex PCR, the repertoire was profiled, and TCRdb retains in-frame clones only, with some absent. The D gene and trimming were derived from the DNA, and the V and J assignments and clone size from that table. The table records some 140,000 clones, almost 80% of them present only once. The CDR3 totals 16 residues. V was clipped by 0 bases and J by 4 bases; unmatched bases: 6. CDR1 SGHRS and CDR2 YFSETQ come from the germline V gene. The source material was peripheral blood. The V gene is TRBV5-1, the J gene TRBJ2-1; 8 positions match TRBD2. The source is a man between 60 and 75 years old who had recovered from COVID-19. For the CDR3, the DNA is TGCGCCAGCAGCTTGGAGGGTAGCGGGGTATACAATGAGCAGTTCTTC. This gives the protein CASSLEGSGVYNEQFF.